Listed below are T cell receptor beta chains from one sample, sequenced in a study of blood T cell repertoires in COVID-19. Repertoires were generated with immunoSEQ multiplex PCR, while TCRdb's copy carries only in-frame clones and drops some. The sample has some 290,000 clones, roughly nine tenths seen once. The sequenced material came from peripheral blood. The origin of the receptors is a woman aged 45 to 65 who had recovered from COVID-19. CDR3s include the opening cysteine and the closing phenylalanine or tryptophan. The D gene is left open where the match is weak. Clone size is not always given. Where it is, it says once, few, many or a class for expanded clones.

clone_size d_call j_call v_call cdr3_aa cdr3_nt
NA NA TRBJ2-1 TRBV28 CASSLQLASDEQFF TGTGCCAGCAGTTTACAGCTAGCGAGCGATGAGCAGTTCTTC
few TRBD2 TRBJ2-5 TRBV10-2 CASRPGLAGGQETQYF TGCGCCAGCAGGCCCGGACTAGCGGGGGGACAAGAGACCCAGTACTTC
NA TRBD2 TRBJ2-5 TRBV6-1 CASSEAGASGGRETQYF TGTGCCAGCAGTGAAGCTGGAGCTAGCGGGGGCCGGGAGACCCAGTACTTC
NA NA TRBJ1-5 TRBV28 CASRPTDQPQHF TGTGCCAGCAGACCCACGGATCAGCCCCAGCATTTT
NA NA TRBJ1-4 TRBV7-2 CASSAMRVGNEKLFF TGTGCCAGCAGCGCCATGAGGGTGGGGAATGAAAAACTGTTTTTT
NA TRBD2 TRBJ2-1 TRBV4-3 CASSPGLAGKGAYNEQFF TGCGCCAGCAGCCCGGGACTAGCGGGAAAAGGGGCCTACAATGAGCAGTTCTTC
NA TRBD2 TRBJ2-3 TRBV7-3 CASSFSAGADTQYF TGTGCCAGCAGCTTTTCGGCGGGAGCAGATACGCAGTATTTT
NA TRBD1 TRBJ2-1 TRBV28 CASSPRTGNEQFF TGTGCCAGCAGTCCCAGGACAGGGAATGAGCAGTTCTTC
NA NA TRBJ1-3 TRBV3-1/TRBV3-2 CASSQDMSGNTIYF TGTGCCAGCAGCCAAGATATGTCTGGAAACACCATATATTTT
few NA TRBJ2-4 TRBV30 CAWSVLAGQVQYF TGTGCCTGGAGTGTACTTGCGGGGCAAGTTCAGTACTTC
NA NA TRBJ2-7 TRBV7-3 CASSLTTLGEQYF TGTGCCAGCAGCTTAACGACCCTAGGTGAGCAGTACTTC
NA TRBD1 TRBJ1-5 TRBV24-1 CATRSTGEDQPQHF TGTGCCACCAGATCAACAGGGGAGGATCAGCCCCAGCATTTT
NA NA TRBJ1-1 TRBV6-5 CASSYSTRPGETEAFF TGTGCCAGCAGTTACTCGACTCGTCCAGGGGAAACTGAAGCTTTCTTT
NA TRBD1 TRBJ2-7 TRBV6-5 CASRGQGRYEQYF TGTGCCAGCAGGGGACAGGGGAGGTACGAGCAGTACTTC
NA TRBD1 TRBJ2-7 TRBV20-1 CSASTGTGASYEQYF TGCAGTGCTAGTACCGGGACAGGGGCCTCCTACGAGCAGTACTTC
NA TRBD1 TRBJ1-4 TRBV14 CASSRTGTEKLFF TGTGCCAGCAGCCGGACAGGGACTGAAAAACTGTTTTTT
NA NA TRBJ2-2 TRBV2 CASRSGPASNTGELFF TGTGCCAGCCGTTCAGGGCCAGCTTCGAACACCGGGGAGCTGTTTTTT
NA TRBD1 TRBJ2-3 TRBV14 CASSLLGGPDTQYF TGTGCCAGCAGCCTTTTAGGGGGCCCAGATACGCAGTATTTT
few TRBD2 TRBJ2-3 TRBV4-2 CASSQGTSGGADTQYF TGTGCCAGCAGCCAAGGGACTAGCGGGGGGGCAGATACGCAGTATTTT
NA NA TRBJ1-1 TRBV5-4 CASSLDTWGRTEAFF TGTGCCAGCAGCTTGGATACATGGGGGAGGACTGAAGCTTTCTTT
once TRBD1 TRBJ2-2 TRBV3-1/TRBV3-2 CASSHSGTGNTGELFF TGTGCCAGCAGCCATTCCGGGACAGGGAACACCGGGGAGCTGTTTTTT
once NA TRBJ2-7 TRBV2 CASSETGDRSYEQYF TGTGCCAGCAGTGAGACGGGGGACAGATCCTACGAGCAGTACTTC
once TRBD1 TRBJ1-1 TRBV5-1 CASSKQGVDTEAFF TGCGCCAGCAGCAAACAGGGGGTAGACACTGAAGCTTTCTTT
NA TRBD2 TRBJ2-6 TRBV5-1 CASSFGTSSGANVLTF TGCGCCAGCAGCTTTGGGACTAGCTCTGGGGCCAACGTCCTGACTTTC
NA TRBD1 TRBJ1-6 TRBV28 CASSFLQGNNSPLHF TGTGCCAGCAGTTTCCTACAGGGGAATAATTCACCCCTCCACTTT
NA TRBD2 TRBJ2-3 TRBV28 CASTQPRTSGSGDTQYF TGTGCCAGCACCCAGCCCCGGACTAGCGGGAGTGGGGATACGCAGTATTTT
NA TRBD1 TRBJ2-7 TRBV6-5 CASSNRGSEQYF TGTGCCAGCAGTAACAGGGGTTCCGAGCAGTACTTC
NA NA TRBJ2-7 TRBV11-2 CASSFSSAGSMVYEQYF TGTGCCAGCAGCTTTTCATCCGCCGGGAGTATGGTTTACGAGCAGTACTTC
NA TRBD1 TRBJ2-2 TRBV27 CASSQPWDSSNTGELFF TGTGCCAGCAGTCAGCCATGGGACAGCTCGAACACCGGGGAGCTGTTTTTT
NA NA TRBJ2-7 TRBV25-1 CASSEYGGFLFEQYF TGTGCCAGCAGTGAATATGGGGGGTTCCTATTCGAGCAGTACTTC
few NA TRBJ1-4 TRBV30 CAWGTGALNNEKLFF TGTGCCTGGGGAACTGGAGCGCTGAATAATGAAAAACTGTTTTTT
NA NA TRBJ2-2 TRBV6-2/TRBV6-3 CASSGGAGTGELFF TGTGCCAGCAGCGGGGGCGCCGGCACCGGGGAGCTGTTTTTT
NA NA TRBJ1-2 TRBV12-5 CASGLVESVGQWEFYGYTF TGTGCTAGTGGTTTGGTAGAATCCGTAGGACAGTGGGAGTTTTATGGCTACACCTTC
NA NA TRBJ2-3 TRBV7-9 CASSLEDTQYF TGTGCCAGCAGCCTGGAGGATACGCAGTATTTT
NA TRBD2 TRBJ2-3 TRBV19 CASSLGLPGTDTQYF TGTGCCAGTAGCCTGGGACTACCCGGCACAGATACGCAGTATTTT
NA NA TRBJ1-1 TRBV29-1 CSVEVRGGDTEAFF TGCAGCGTTGAAGTGAGGGGGGGGGACACTGAAGCTTTCTTT
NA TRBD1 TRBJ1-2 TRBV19 CASMGELGQGAYGYTF TGTGCCAGTATGGGGGAATTGGGACAGGGGGCATATGGCTACACCTTC
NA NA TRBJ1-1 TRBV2 CASSGSGVEAFF TGTGCCAGCAGTGGATCGGGTGTTGAAGCTTTCTTT
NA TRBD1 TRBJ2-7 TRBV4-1 CASSQDEETGSSYEQYF TGCGCCAGCAGCCAAGACGAGGAGACAGGGAGCTCCTACGAGCAGTACTTC
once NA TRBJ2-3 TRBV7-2 CASSLVGGGTSDTQYF TGTGCCAGCAGCTTAGTCGGAGGGGGCACGTCAGATACGCAGTATTTT
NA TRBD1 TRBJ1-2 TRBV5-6 CASSSQGVHGYTF TGTGCCAGCAGCTCGCAGGGGGTGCATGGCTACACCTTC
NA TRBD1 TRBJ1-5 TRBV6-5 CASITGGGWDQPQHF TGTGCCAGCATCACAGGGGGAGGGTGGGATCAGCCCCAGCATTTT
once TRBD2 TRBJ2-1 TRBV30 CAWSKTSGNLNQQFF TGTGCCTGGAGTAAGACTAGCGGGAATCTTAATCAGCAGTTCTTC
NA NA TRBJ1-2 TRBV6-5 CASSYSGGGLSYGYTF TGTGCCAGCAGTTACTCGGGCGGGGGCTTGAGCTATGGCTACACCTTC
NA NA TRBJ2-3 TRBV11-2 CASSSGLDRFTDTQYF TGTGCCAGCAGCTCGGGGTTAGATCGGTTCACAGATACGCAGTATTTT
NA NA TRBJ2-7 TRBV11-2 CASSLGPGGGYEQYF TGTGCCAGCAGCTTAGGGCCCGGGGGTGGGTACGAGCAGTACTTC
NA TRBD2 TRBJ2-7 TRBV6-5 CARRASGRKEQYF TGTGCCAGAAGAGCCAGCGGGAGGAAAGAGCAGTACTTC
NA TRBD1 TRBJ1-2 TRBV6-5 CASSYSGTGNGYTF TGTGCCAGCAGTTACTCCGGGACAGGGAATGGCTACACCTTC
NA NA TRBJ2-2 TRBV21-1 CASSKKEGDRGGDTGELFF TGTGCCAGCAGCAAAAAGGAAGGGGACCGGGGAGGGGACACCGGGGAGCTGTTTTTT
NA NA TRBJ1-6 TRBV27 CASSLQGLDSPLHF TGTGCCAGCAGTTTACAGGGGCTCGATTCACCCCTCCACTTT
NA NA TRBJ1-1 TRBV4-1 CASSPVGTRRMNTEAFF TGCGCCAGCAGCCCAGTAGGGACACGTCGCATGAACACTGAAGCTTTCTTT
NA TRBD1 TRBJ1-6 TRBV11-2 CASSPLYRGPLNSPLHF TGTGCCAGCAGCCCCCTATACAGGGGGCCCCTTAATTCACCCCTCCACTTT
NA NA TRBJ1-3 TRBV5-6 CASSLLGSGNTIYF TGTGCCAGCAGCCTACTAGGATCCGGAAACACCATATATTTT
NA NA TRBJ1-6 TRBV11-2 CASSLGRANSPLHF TGTGCCAGCAGCTTAGGCAGGGCAAATTCACCCCTCCACTTT
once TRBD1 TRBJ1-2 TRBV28 CASSLSPTGVGGYTF TGTGCCAGCAGTTTATCCCCGACAGGGGTGGGAGGCTACACCTTC
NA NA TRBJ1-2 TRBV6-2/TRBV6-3 CASSFRVQGGYTF TGTGCCAGCAGTTTCCGGGTCCAAGGAGGATACACCTTC
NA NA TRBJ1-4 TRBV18 CASSPAAGWREKLFF TGTGCCAGCTCCCCCGCGGCAGGGTGGCGTGAAAAACTGTTTTTT
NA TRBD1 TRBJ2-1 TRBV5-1 CASSWLGTGDDEQFF TGCGCCAGCAGCTGGCTCGGGACAGGGGACGATGAGCAGTTCTTC
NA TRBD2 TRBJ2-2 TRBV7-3 CASSRLATANTGELFF TGTGCCAGCAGCAGACTAGCGACCGCGAACACCGGGGAGCTGTTTTTT